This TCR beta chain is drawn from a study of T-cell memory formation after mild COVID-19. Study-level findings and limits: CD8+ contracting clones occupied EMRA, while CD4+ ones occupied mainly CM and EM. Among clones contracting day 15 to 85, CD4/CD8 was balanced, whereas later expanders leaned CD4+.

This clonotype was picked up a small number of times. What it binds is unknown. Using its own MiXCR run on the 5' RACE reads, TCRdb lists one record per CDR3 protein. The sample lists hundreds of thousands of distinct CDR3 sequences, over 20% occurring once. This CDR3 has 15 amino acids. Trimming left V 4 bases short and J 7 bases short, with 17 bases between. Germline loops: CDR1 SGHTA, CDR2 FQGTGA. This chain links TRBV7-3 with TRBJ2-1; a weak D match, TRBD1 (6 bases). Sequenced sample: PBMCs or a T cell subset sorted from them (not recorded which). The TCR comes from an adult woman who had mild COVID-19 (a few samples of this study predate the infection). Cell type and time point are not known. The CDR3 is CASSSGHLRGNEQFF. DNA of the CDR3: TGTGCCAGCAGCTCGGGACATCTAAGGGGGAATGAGCAGTTCTTC.